The 9 T cell receptor beta chains given below trace back to one sample, sequenced in a study of shared clonotypes between healthy human individuals. Profiling relied on immunoSEQ multiplex PCR, and the TCRdb table lists in-frame clones only, not all of them. Among some 2.1 million clones listed, 90% to 95% were seen once. The sequenced sample was naive CD4+ T cells sorted from blood. Stated subset: CD45RA+ positively selected. All receptors derive from a man aged 18-30 years in good health.

The J gene is TRBJ1-5, the V gene TRBV18; 12 nucleotides line up with TRBD1. Losses at the gene ends were 3 bases for V and 6 bases for J; bases not matched to a gene: 3. CDR3 length equals 15 residues. Germline V gives CDR1 KGHSH, CDR2 LQKENI. The CDR3 sequence is CASSPGGQGAQPQHF. Here the CDR3 DNA reads TGTGCCAGCTCACCCGGGGGACAGGGGGCTCAGCCCCAGCATTTT.

The chain combines TRBV25-1 with TRBJ2-7, with TRBD1 identical over 12 bases. CDR1 and CDR2 (germline): MGHDK, SYGVNS. This CDR3 has 15 residues. After removal of 4 bases from V and 2 bases from J, the junction contained 3 bases not matched to a gene. For the CDR3, the DNA is TGTGCCAGCAGTGGGGACAGGGGGCGAACCTACGAGCAGTACTTC. It yields the protein CASSGDRGRTYEQYF.

This chain uses TRBV11-3 with TRBJ2-2; D is uncertain. There are 12 residues in the CDR3. Trimming took off 6 bases at V and 5 bases at J, with 7 bases between the two ends. Germline CDR1 and CDR2: SGHNT and YENEEA. CDR3 protein: CASSPTTGELFF. CDR3 nucleotides: TGTGCCAGCAGTCCGACAACCGGGGAGCTGTTTTTT.

This sequence joins TRBV29-1 and TRBJ1-2; D uncertain. Germline V gene sequence: CDR1 SQVTM, CDR2 ANQGSEA. The CDR3 totals 11 residues. V lost 6 bases, J lost 7 bases, and 12 bases lay in between. CDR3 protein: CSVDTTGGYTF. The DNA of the CDR3 is TGCAGCGTAGATACGACTGGTGGCTACACCTTC.

Regarding this clone: The same CDR3 also results from other DNA sequences found in this sample. The chain joins TRBV18 to TRBJ2-3, with TRBD2 identical over 14 bases. J was trimmed by 3 bases and V by 3 bases; bases with no gene match: 5. The CDR3 covers 17 residues. Germline-derived CDR1 and CDR2 are KGHSH and LQKENI. The DNA of the CDR3 is TGTGCCAGCTCACCGGGGACTAGCGGGAGTGGTACAGATACGCAGTATTTT. It yields the protein CASSPGTSGSGTDTQYF.

The rearrangement joins TRBV6-6 to TRBJ1-1, with D hard to call. Per the germline V gene, CDR1 is MNHNY and CDR2 is SVGAGI (reference sequence). The CDR3 is 14 amino acids. V was cut by 6 bases and J by 5 bases, with 16 bases left in between. CDR3 protein: CASSLKVGHTEAFF. In DNA form, the CDR3 reads TGTGCCAGCAGCTTAAAAGTAGGGCATACTGAAGCTTTCTTT.

A few counts support this clone. This sequence joins TRBV5-4 and TRBJ2-1; D not resolved. V was shortened by 7 bases and J by 6 bases, with 17 bases between the two germline ends. CDR1 and CDR2 from the germline V gene are SGHNT and YYREEE (reference sequence). This CDR3 comprises 14 residues. The CDR3: CASSGTVTSNEQFF. As DNA, the CDR3 is TGTGCCAGCTCCGGAACAGTGACTTCCAATGAGCAGTTCTTC.

The J gene is TRBJ1-2, the V gene TRBV2; tentatively, D is TRBD1 (6 bases). In germline, CDR1 is SNHLY, CDR2 FYNNEI. The CDR3 sequence is 13 residues long. V lost 3 bases and J lost 4, with 9 bases in between. CDR3 coding DNA: TGTGCCAGCAGTGAGAAGGGGGTCTATGGCTACACCTTC. This sequence encodes CASSEKGVYGYTF.

The chain couples TRBV5-1 to TRBJ1-5; D might be TRBD1 (5 bases). The CDR3 extends over 13 amino acids. CDR1 and CDR2 from the germline V gene are SGHRS and YFSETQ. Trimming took off 4 bases at V and 5 bases at J, with 10 bases between the two ends. Here the CDR3 DNA reads TGCGCCAGCAGCATTATGGGGGATCAGCCCCAGCATTTT. It codes for CASSIMGDQPQHF.